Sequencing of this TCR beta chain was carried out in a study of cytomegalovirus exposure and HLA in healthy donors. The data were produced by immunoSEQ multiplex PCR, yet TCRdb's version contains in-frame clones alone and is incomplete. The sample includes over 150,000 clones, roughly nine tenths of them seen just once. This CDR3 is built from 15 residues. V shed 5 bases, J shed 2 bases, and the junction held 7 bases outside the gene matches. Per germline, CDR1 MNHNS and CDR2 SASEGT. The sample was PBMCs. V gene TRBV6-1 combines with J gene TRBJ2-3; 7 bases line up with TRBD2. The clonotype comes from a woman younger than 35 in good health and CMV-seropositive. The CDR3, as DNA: TGTGCCAGCAGTAACCCTAGCGGAACCACAGATACGCAGTATTTT. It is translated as CASSNPSGTTDTQYF.